This entry lists 9 T cell receptor beta chains sequenced from one sample in a study of blood T cell repertoires in COVID-19. The protocol was immunoSEQ multiplex PCR, while the TCRdb copy is restricted to in-frame clones and leaves out a portion. The sample carries fewer than 75,000 clones, about 92% recorded once. The sequenced material came from peripheral blood. The receptors derive from a human donor in a cohort sampled during active COVID-19.

This clone was counted once. This chain connects TRBV6-5 to TRBJ2-7, with 7 bases that match TRBD1. The CDR3 consists of 12 residues. CDR1 and CDR2 from the germline V gene are MNHEY and SVGAGI. Losses at the gene ends were 6 bases for V and 4 bases for J; bases not matched to a gene: 3. As DNA, the CDR3 is TGTGCCAGCAGCACGGGACAGTACGAGCAGTACTTC. It translates to CASSTGQYEQYF.

This sequence joins TRBV19 and TRBJ2-6; D is unclear. Germline-derived CDR1 and CDR2 are LNHDA and SQIVND (reference sequence). The CDR3 totals 14 residues. The germline V and J ends were trimmed by 6 bases and 3 bases, with 9 bases remaining between them. CDR3 sequence (DNA): TGTGCCAGTAGGCAGGCCGGTGGGGCCAACGTCCTGACTTTC. It translates to CASRQAGGANVLTF. Based on the CDR3 plus reference TRBV19 and TRBJ2-6, the full variable domain is DGGITQSPKYLFRKEGQNVTLSCEQNLNHDAMYWYRQDPGQGLRLIYYSQIVNDFQKGDIAEGYSVSREKKESFPLTVTSAQKNPTAFYLCASRQAGGANVLTFGAGSRLTVL.

This chain uses TRBV11-2 with TRBJ2-5; 8 bases match TRBD1. The length of the CDR3 is 14 residues. Germline trimming cut 6 bases from V and 2 bases from J; bases unmatched to any gene: 5. Germline-derived CDR1 and CDR2 are SGHAT and FQNNGV. The CDR3 here is CASRIQGEQETQYF. CDR3 in DNA: TGTGCCAGCAGAATACAGGGGGAGCAAGAGACCCAGTACTTC.

The gene calls are TRBV28 and TRBJ1-1, with unresolved D. V lost 5 bases and J 0 bases, leaving 13 bases between the germline ends. Germline assignment: CDR1 MDHEN and CDR2 SYDVKM. This CDR3 has 15 amino acids. DNA of the CDR3: TGTGCCAGCAGTGGCCGGGGTAGTATGAACACTGAAGCTTTCTTT. Protein sequence: CASSGRGSMNTEAFF.

This rearrangement joins TRBV24-1 to TRBJ1-2, with D hard to call. Trimming pared 12 bases from V and 8 bases from J, leaving 21 bases between. Germline CDR1 is KGHDR and CDR2 is SFDVKD. The CDR3 runs to 13 residues. The DNA for the CDR3 is TGTGCCCCCTCGAGGTGGAACGGCCTCGGCTACACCTTC. This codes for CAPSRWNGLGYTF.

V usage is TRBV6-5 and J usage is TRBJ2-7; weak D call: TRBD1 (5 bases). Trimming left V 8 bases short and J 3 bases short, with 20 bases between. The CDR3 has 15 residues. The germline CDR1 and CDR2 sequences are MNHEY and SVGAGI. The CDR3 DNA reads as TGTGCCAGCGGCTCCCCAAGGTTAGGGGACTACGAGCAGTACTTC. This codes for CASGSPRLGDYEQYF.

This rearrangement joins TRBV9 to TRBJ2-3; no clear D. This CDR3 contains 14 residues. CDR1 and CDR2 (germline): SGDLS, YYNGEE. Trimming took off 1 base at V and 2 bases at J, with 8 bases between the two ends. The CDR3: CASSVMTYTDTQYF. The CDR3 DNA reads TGTGCCAGCAGCGTAATGACTTACACAGATACGCAGTATTTT.

V and J are TRBV19 and TRBJ1-1, with 9 bases identical to TRBD1. V lost 5 bases to trimming and J lost 7 bases; unmatched junction nucleotides: 5. Germline V gene sequence: CDR1 LNHDA, CDR2 SQIVND (reference sequence). The CDR3 has 13 residues. In nucleotides, the CDR3 is TGTGCCAGTAGTCAGGACAGGGGTGGTGAAGCTTTCTTT. This gives the protein CASSQDRGGEAFF. The full variable domain, with the rest looked up from reference TRBV19 and TRBJ1-1, is DGGITQSPKYLFRKEGQNVTLSCEQNLNHDAMYWYRQDPGQGLRLIYYSQIVNDFQKGDIAEGYSVSREKKESFPLTVTSAQKNPTAFYLCASSQDRGGEAFFGQGTRLTVV.

V is TRBV6-5 and J is TRBJ1-6, with a tentative D call TRBD1 (5 bases). CDR1 MNHEY and CDR2 SVGAGI come from the germline V gene. Trimming removed 0 bases at V and 7 bases at J, with 13 bases between. The CDR3 extends over 16 amino acids. This chain's CDR3 is CASSYSWAGRNSPLHF. DNA of the CDR3: TGTGCCAGCAGTTACTCGTGGGCAGGGCGGAATTCACCCCTCCACTTT.